This T cell receptor (beta chain) was obtained from a study of blood T cell repertoires in COVID-19. Whole-study context: Nucleic acid was either cDNA or gDNA, and it came from T cells, B-cell-depleted T cells, or PBMCs.

Here immunoSEQ multiplex PCR was the method, and the copy in TCRdb shows in-frame clones only, minus some. The data show tens of thousands of clones, roughly 90% seen once. This clonotype originated in a human donor in a cohort sampled during active COVID-19. Sequenced: peripheral blood.

The CDR3 DNA follows: TGTGCCAGCAGCTTCGTCGCAGGTACTGAAGCTTTCTTT. Translated, it gives CASSFVAGTEAFF. The chain employs TRBV5-6 and TRBJ1-1; no firm D call. Germline assignment: CDR1 SGHDT and CDR2 YYEEEE. This CDR3 is 13 amino acids long. V was shortened by 2 bases and J by 5 bases, with 10 bases between the two germline ends.